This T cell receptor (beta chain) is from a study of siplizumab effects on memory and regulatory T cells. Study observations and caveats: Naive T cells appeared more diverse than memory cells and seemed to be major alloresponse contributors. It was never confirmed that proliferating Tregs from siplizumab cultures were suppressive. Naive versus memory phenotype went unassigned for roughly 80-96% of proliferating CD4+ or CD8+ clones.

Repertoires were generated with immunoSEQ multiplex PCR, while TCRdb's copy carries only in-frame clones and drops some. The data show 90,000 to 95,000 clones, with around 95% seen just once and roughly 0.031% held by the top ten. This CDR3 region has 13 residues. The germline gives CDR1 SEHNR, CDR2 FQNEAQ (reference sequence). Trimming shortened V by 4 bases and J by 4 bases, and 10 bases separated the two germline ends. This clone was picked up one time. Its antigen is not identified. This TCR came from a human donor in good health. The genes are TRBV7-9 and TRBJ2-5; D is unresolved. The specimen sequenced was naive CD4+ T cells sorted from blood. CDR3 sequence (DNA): TGTGCCAGCAGCTGGGGTACTCGAGAGACCCAGTACTTC. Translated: CASSWGTRETQYF.